The entry that follows covers one T cell receptor beta chain sequence. The antigen is unknown. The data originate from a study of shared clonotypes between healthy human individuals. Whole-study results and caveats: In four donors, around 5% of naive CD4 clonotypes appeared in common. The genetic and exposure-history diversity represented was limited by few donors.

Generated by immunoSEQ multiplex PCR, the TCRdb table keeps only in-frame clones and is missing some. The sample shows some 2,100,000 clones, almost 96% of them seen only once. The germline gives CDR1 SGHKS, CDR2 YYEKEE (reference sequence). This CDR3 comprises 13 residues. Trimming left V 4 bases short and J 5 bases short, with 13 bases between. This receptor was identified in a man aged 18 to 35 in good health. Specimen: naive CD4+ T cells sorted from blood. The subset here: CD45RA+ positively selected. This chain uses TRBV5-5 with TRBJ2-7; D tentatively reads TRBD1 or TRBD2 (5 bases each). The CDR3 DNA reads TGTGCCAGCAGCCGGGGCCTCACGGACGAGCAGTACTTC. Residues: CASSRGLTDEQYF.